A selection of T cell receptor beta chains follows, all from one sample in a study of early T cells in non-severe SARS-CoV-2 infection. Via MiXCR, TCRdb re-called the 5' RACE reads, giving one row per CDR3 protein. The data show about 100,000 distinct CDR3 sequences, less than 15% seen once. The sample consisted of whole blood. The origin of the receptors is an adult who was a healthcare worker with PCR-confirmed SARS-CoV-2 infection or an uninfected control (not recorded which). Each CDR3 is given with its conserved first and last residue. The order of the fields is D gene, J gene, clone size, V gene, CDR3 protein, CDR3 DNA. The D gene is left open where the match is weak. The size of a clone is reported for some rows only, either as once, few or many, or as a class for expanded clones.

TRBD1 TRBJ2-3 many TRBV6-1 CASSSRWDRGTDTQYF TGTGCCAGCAGTAGTAGGTGGGACAGGGGCACAGATACGCAGTATTTT
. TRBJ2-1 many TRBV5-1 CASSLALGSYNEQFF TGCGCCAGCAGCTTGGCACTGGGGTCCTACAATGAGCAGTTCTTC
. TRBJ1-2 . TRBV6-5 CASTHSTPGPNSDPYGYTF TGTGCCAGCACCCACTCCACCCCCGGGCCGAACTCCGATCCCTATGGCTACACCTTC
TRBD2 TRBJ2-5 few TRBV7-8 CASSLEGGWETQYF TGTGCCAGCAGCTTAGAGGGAGGGTGGGAGACCCAGTACTTC
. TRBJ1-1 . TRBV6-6 CASLGEGVGEAFF TGTGCCAGCCTAGGGGAGGGTGTCGGGGAAGCTTTCTTT
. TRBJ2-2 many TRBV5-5 CASSLTDPTGELFF TGTGCCAGCAGCTTGACAGACCCGACCGGGGAGCTGTTTTTT
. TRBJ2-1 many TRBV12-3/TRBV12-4 CASSPTRQINEQFF TGTGCCAGCAGCCCAACTCGACAGATCAATGAGCAGTTCTTC
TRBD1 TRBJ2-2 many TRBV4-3 CASSQEGTATNTGELFF TGCGCCAGCAGCCAAGAAGGGACAGCTACGAACACCGGGGAGCTGTTTTTT
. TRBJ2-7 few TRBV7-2 CASSASRRVPRQYF TGTGCCAGCAGCGCGTCTCGTAGGGTCCCCCGGCAGTACTTC
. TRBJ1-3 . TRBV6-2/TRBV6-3 CASSYGGFNSGNTIYF TGTGCCAGCAGTTACGGGGGTTTCAACTCTGGAAACACCATATATTTT
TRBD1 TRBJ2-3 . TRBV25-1 CASSGGGATVHTQYF TGTGCCAGCAGTGGAGGGGGCGCGACCGTCCATACGCAGTATTTT
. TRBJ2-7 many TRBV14 CASRPEGHYEQYF TGTGCCAGCAGACCGGAGGGGCACTACGAGCAGTACTTC
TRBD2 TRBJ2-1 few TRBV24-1 CATSDEGRGGNEQFF TGTGCCACCAGTGATGAAGGGCGGGGGGGCAATGAGCAGTTCTTC
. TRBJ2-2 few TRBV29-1 CSVRGTENTGELFF TGCAGCGTTCGGGGGACGGAGAACACCGGGGAGCTGTTTTTT
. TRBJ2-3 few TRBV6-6 CASSYSAGAGTDTQYF TGTGCCAGCAGTTACTCGGCAGGGGCGGGCACAGATACGCAGTATTTT
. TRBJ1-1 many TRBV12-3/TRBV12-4 CASSLEEYSEAFF TGTGCCAGCAGTTTAGAAGAATACAGTGAAGCTTTCTTT
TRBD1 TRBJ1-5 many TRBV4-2 CASSQGTGTFQPQHF TGTGCCAGCAGCCAAGGGACAGGGACGTTTCAGCCCCAGCATTTT
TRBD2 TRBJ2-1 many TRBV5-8 CASSLWGGLAGENEQFF TGTGCCAGCAGCTTGTGGGGAGGACTAGCGGGGGAAAATGAGCAGTTCTTC